This entry describes one T cell receptor (beta chain). With 4 bases clipped from V and 6 bases from J, the junction kept 11 bases outside the gene matches. Per germline, CDR1 SQVTM and CDR2 ANQGSEA. The CDR3 totals 14 residues. Enrollees, roughly 18 to 90 years old, lived in about two dozen US areas. The entry originates in a study of blood T cell repertoires in COVID-19. In the study overall: Spain, Italy and the United States supplied samples that represented acute and convalescent COVID-19.

Assay: immunoSEQ multiplex PCR; the TCRdb copy retains only in-frame clones and omits some. The data contain 350,000 to 450,000 clones, 91% of them singletons. Sequenced input: PBMCs or T cells enriched from blood (not recorded which). This chain joins TRBV29-1 and TRBJ2-5; TRBD1 matches at 7 bases. The clonotype comes from a woman aged 35 to 49 who had been exposed to COVID-19. The chain's CDR3 is CSVVEGGQPKTQYF. The CDR3 DNA sequence: TGCAGCGTTGTTGAAGGGGGACAGCCGAAGACCCAGTACTTC.